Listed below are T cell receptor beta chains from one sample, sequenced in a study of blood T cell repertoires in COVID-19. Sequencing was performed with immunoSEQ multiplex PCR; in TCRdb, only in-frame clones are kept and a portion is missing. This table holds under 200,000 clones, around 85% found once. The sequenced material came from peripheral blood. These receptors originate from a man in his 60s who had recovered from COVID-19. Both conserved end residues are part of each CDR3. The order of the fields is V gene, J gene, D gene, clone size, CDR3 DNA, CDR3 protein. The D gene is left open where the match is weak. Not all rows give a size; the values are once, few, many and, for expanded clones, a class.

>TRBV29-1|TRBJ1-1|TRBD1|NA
TGCAGCGTGACGGCGACAGGGAGCTACACTGAAGCTTTCTTT
CSVTATGSYTEAFF
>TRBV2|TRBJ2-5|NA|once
TGTGCCAGCAGTTACCGCTTAGGGGGGGAAGAGACCCAGTACTTC
CASSYRLGGEETQYF
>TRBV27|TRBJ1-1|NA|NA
TGTGCCAGCCACCGGCAGGGCGCGCGAGGAGATCCTGCTTTCTTT
CASHRQGARGDPAFF
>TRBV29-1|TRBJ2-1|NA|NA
TGCAGCGTTGAAGCCGGGACACCTCGCTACAATGAGCAGTTCTTC
CSVEAGTPRYNEQFF
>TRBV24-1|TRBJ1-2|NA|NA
TGTGCCACCAGTAACCGGGAATCCAACTATGGCTACACCTTC
CATSNRESNYGYTF
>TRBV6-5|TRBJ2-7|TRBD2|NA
TGTGCCAGCAGTTACTCGCCGGGAGGTGGCTACGAGCAGTACTTC
CASSYSPGGGYEQYF
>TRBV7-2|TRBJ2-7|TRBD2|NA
TGTGCCAGCACCAACTCCGGGGGGGGCGCCGAGCAGTACTTC
CASTNSGGGAEQYF
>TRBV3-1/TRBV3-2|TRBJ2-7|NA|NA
TGTGCCAGCAGCCGCAAGTTGGGGGCAATCAGAGAGCAGTACTTC
CASSRKLGAIREQYF
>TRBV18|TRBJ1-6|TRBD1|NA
TGTGCCAGCTCACCCGGACAGGACGTACTATATGGTTCACCCCTCCACTTT
CASSPGQDVLYGSPLHF
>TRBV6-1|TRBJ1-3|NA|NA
TGTGCCAGCAGTGAATACGAGGGCACATCCACCATATATTTT
CASSEYEGTSTIYF
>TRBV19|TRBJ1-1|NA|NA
TGTGCCAGTAGTCCGTCAGACTCGAACACTGAAGCTTTCTTT
CASSPSDSNTEAFF
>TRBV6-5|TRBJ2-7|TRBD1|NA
TGTGCCAGCGGCCCCGGGACAGGCCTCTACGAGCAGTACTTC
CASGPGTGLYEQYF
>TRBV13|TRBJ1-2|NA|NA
TGTGCCAGCAGCTTGCAGGGCGCTCTTGGCTACACCTTC
CASSLQGALGYTF
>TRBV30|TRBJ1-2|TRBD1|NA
TGTGCCTGGAGTGCAGGACAGGGCGCGGTCTATGGCTACACCTTC
CAWSAGQGAVYGYTF
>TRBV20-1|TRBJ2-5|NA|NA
TGCAGTGCGAAGCCCCAAGAGACCCAGTACTTC
CSAKPQETQYF
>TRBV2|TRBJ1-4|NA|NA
TGTGCCAGCAGTTGGACCCCGGCAGGGGAAAAACTGTTTTTT
CASSWTPAGEKLFF
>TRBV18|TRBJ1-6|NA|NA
TGTGCCAGCTCACCAATTACGAGTATCCGACAGGAGTGGATGTCGCCCCTCCACTTT
CASSPITSIRQEWMSPLHF
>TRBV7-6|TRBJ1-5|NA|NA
TGTGCCAGCAGCTTAGGGGACATGAAGTATAGCAATCAGCCCCAGCATTTT
CASSLGDMKYSNQPQHF
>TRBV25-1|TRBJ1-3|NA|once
TGTGCCAGCAGCCAGGGTGGAAACACCATATATTTT
CASSQGGNTIYF
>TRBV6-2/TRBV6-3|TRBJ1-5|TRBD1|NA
TGTGCCAGCAGTCTCGGGACAGGGGGCCGTAGCAATCAGCCCCAGCATTTT
CASSLGTGGRSNQPQHF